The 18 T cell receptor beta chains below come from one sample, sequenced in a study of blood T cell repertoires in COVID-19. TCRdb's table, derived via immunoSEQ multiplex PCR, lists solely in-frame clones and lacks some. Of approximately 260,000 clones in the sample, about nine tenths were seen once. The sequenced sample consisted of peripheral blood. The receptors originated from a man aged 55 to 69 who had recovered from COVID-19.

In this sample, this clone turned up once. CDR3 amino acids: CASSLSGQGDGYTF. CDR3 nucleotides: TGCGCCAGCAGCTTGAGTGGACAGGGGGATGGCTACACCTTC. The rearrangement joins TRBV5-1 to TRBJ1-2, with 10 bases that match TRBD1. The V and J ends lost 1 base and 6 bases, in that order; junction bases with no gene match: 3. Germline CDR1 is SGHRS and CDR2 is YFSETQ. The CDR3 consists of 14 residues.

The CDR3 region is CSSTGPNRASTDTQYF. The CDR3 region has the DNA TGCAGCTCCACAGGACCGAACAGGGCTAGCACAGATACGCAGTATTTT. V gene TRBV29-1 combines with J gene TRBJ2-3; tentatively, D is TRBD1 (6 bases). This CDR3 region has 16 residues. Between the trimmed V and J ends, which lost 8 bases and 0 bases, there was a span of 21 bases. In germline, CDR1 is SQVTM, CDR2 ANQGSEA.

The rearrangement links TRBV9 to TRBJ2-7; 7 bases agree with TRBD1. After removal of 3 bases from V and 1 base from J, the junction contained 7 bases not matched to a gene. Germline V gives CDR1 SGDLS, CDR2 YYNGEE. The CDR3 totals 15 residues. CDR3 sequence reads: CASSGPGQLSYEQYF. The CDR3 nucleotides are TGTGCCAGCAGCGGTCCGGGACAGCTATCCTACGAGCAGTACTTC.

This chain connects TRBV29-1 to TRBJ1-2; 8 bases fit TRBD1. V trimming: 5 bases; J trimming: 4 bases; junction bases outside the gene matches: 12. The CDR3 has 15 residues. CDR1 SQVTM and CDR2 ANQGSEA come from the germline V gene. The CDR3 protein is CSVLSNRGTGYGYTF. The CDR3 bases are TGCAGCGTTTTGTCGAACAGGGGGACTGGCTATGGCTACACCTTC.

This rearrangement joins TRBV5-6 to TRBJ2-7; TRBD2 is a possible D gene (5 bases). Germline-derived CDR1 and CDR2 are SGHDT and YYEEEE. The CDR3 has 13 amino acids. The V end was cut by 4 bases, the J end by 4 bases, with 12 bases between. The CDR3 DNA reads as TGTGCCAGCAGCCCGGGGAACGGGTACGAGCAGTACGTC. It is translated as CASSPGNGYEQYV.

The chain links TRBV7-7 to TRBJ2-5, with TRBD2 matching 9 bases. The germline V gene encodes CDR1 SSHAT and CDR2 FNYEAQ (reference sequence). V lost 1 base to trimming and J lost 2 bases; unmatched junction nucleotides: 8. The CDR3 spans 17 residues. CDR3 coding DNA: TGTGCCAGCAGCTTAGGGGGGCCTAGCGGGAATCAAGAGACCCAGTACTTC. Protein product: CASSLGGPSGNQETQYF.

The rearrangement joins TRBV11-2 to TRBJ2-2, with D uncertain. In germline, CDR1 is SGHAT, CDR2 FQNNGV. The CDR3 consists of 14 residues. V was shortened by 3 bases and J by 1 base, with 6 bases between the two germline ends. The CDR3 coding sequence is TGTGCCAGCAGCTTCTCTCTGAACACCGGGGAGCTGTTTTTT. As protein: CASSFSLNTGELFF.

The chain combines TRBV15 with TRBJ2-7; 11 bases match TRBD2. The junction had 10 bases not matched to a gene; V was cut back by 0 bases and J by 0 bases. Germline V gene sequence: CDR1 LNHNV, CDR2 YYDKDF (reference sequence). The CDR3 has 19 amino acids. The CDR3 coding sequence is TGTGCCACCAGCAGAGATCTAGCGGGGGGTATCCTCAGCTCCTACGAGCAGTACTTC. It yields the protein CATSRDLAGGILSSYEQYF. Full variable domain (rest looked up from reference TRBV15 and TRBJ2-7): DAMVIQNPRYQVTQFGKPVTLSCSQTLNHNVMYWYQQKSSQAPKLLFHYYDKDFNNEADTPDNFQSRRPNTSFCFLDIRSPGLGDTAMYLCATSRDLAGGILSSYEQYFGPGTRLTVT.

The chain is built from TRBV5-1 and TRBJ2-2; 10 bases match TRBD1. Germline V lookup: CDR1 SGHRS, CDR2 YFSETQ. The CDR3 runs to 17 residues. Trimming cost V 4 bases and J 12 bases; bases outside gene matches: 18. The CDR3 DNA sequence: TGCGCCAGCAGCATCCCCGGGACAGGGGTCCACATGGGGCAGCTGTTTTTT. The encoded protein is CASSIPGTGVHMGQLFF.

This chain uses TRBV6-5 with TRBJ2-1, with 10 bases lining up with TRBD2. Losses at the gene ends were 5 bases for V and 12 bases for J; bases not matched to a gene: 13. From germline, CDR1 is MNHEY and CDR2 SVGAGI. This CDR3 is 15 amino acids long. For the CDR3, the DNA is TGTGCCAGCAGTCGAACCGGGACTAGCGAGGATCGGCAGTTCTTC. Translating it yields CASSRTGTSEDRQFF.

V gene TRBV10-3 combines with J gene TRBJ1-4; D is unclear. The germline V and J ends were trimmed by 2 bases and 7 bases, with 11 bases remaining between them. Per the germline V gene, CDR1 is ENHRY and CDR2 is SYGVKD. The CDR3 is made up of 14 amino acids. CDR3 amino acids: CAISEAGTGEKLFF. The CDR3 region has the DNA TGTGCCATCAGTGAGGCCGGAACGGGTGAAAAACTGTTTTTT.

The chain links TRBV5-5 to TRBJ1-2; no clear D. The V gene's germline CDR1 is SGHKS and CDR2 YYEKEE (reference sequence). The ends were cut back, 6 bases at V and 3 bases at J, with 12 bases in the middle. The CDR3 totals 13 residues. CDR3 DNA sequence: TGTGCCAGCACCGAATATGAGTACTATGGCTACACCTTC. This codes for CASTEYEYYGYTF.

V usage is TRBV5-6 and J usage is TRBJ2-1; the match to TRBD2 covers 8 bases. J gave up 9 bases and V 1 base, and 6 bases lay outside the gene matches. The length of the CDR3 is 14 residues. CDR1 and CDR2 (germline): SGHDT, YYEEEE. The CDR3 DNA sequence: TGTGCCAGCAGCTTGTTTGGACGGGAGGGTGAGCAGTTCTTC. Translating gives CASSLFGREGEQFF. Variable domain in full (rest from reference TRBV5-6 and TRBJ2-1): DAGVTQSPTHLIKTRGQQVTLRCSPKSGHDTVSWYQQALGQGPQFIFQYYEEEERQRGNFPDRFSGHQFPNYSSELNVNALLLGDSALYLCASSLFGREGEQFFGPGTRLTVL.

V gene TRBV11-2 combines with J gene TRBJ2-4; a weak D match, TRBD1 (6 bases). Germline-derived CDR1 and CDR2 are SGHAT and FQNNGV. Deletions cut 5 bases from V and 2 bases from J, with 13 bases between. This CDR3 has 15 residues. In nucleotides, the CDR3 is TGTGCCAGCAGCCCCTTGACAGGCCCCAAAAACATTCAGTACTTC. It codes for CASSPLTGPKNIQYF.

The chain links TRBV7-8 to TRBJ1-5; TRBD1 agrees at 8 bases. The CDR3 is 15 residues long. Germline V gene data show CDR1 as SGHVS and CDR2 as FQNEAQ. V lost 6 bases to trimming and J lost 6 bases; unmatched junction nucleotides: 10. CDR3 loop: CASSDKDRVGQPQHF. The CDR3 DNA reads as TGTGCCAGCAGTGACAAGGACAGGGTAGGTCAGCCCCAGCATTTT.

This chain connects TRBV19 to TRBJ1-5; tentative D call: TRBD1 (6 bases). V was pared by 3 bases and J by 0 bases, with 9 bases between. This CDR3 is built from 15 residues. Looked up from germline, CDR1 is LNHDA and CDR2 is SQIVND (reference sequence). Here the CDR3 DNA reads TGTGCCAGTAGTATTAGGGGGAGTAGCAATCAGCCCCAGCATTTT. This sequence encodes CASSIRGSSNQPQHF.

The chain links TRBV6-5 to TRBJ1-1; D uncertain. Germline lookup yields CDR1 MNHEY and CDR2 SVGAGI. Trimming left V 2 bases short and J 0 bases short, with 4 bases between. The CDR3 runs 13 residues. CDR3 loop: CASSYLVNTEAFF. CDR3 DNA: TGTGCCAGCAGTTACCTCGTGAACACTGAAGCTTTCTTT.

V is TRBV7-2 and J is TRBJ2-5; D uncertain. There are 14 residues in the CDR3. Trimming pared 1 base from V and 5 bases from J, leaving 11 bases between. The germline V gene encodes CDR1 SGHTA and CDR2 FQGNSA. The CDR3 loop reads CASSLGVSGETQYF. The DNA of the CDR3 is TGTGCCAGCAGCTTAGGGGTGTCCGGGGAGACCCAGTACTTC.